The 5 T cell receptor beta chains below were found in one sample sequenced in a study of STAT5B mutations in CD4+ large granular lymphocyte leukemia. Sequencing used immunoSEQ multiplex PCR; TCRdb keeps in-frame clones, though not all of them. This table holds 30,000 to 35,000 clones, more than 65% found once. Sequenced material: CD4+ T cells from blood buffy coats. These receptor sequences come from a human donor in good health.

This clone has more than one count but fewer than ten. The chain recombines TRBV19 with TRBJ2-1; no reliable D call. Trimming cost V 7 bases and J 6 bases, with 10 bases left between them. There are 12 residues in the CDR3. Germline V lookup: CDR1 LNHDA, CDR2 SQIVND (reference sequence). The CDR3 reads CASTSHRNEQFF. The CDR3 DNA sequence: TGTGCCAGTACCTCGCACCGCAATGAGCAGTTCTTC.

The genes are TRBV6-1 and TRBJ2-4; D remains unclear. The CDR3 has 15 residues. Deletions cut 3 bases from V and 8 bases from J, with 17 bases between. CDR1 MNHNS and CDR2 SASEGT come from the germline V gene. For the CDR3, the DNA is TGTGCCAGCAGTGACATCCAGCGCCTTGTTGACATTCAGTACTTC. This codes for CASSDIQRLVDIQYF.

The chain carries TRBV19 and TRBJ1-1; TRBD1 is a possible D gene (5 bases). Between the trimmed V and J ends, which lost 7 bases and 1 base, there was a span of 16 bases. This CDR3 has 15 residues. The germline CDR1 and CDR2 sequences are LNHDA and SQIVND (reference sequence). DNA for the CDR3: TGTGCCAGTACGTTTATGGGGGGTAAGAACACTGAAGCTTTCTTT. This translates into CASTFMGGKNTEAFF.

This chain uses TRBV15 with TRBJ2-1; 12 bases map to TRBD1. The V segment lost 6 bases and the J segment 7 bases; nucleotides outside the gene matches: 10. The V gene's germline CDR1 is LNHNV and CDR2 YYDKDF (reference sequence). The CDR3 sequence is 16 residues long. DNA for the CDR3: TGTGCCACCAGAGCTCCGGGACAGGGGGCGCTTAATGAGCAGTTCTTC. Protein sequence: CATRAPGQGALNEQFF.

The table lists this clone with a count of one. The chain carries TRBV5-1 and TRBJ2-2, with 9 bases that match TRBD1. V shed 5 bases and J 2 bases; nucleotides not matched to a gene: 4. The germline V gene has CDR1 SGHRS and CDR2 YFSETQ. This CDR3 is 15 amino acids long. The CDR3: CASSWTGDNTGELFF. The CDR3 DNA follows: TGCGCCAGCAGTTGGACAGGGGACAACACCGGGGAGCTGTTTTTT.